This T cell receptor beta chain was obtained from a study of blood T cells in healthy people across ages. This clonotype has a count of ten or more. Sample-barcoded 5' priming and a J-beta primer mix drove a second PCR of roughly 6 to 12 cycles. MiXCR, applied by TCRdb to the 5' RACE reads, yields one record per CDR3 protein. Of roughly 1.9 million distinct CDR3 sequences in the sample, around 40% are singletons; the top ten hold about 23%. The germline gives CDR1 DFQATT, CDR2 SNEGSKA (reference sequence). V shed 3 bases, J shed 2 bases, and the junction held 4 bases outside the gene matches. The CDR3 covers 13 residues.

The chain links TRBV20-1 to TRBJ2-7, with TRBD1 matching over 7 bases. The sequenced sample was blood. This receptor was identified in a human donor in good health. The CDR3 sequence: CSASGQGAYEQYF. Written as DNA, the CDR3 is TGCAGTGCTAGCGGGCAGGGGGCCTACGAGCAGTACTTC.